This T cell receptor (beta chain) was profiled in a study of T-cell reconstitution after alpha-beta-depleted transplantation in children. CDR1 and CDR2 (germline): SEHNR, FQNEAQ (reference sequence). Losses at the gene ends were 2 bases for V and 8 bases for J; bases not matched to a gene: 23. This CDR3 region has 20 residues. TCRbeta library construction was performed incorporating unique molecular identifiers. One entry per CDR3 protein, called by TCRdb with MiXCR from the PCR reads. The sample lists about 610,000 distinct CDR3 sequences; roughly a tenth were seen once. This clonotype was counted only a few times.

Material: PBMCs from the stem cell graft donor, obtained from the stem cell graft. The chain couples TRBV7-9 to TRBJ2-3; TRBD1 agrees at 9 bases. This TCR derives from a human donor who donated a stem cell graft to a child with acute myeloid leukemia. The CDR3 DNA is TGTGCCAGCAGCTTACACGGAATACCCACAGGGGACAGGGCCCAGGGTACGCAGTATTTT. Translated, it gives CASSLHGIPTGDRAQGTQYF.